The rows below give T cell receptor beta chains drawn from one sample of a study of vaccination and CD4 T cells after COVID-19. TCRdb ran MiXCR on the PCR reads and lists one entry per CDR3 protein. The sample contains some 23,000 distinct CDR3 sequences, roughly 70% of which appear only once. These receptors' antigens are unknown. Source: CD4+ T cells from blood, cultured in vitro, taken after SARS-CoV-2 vaccination. Source of these receptors: a human donor who received a COVID-19 vaccine. The CDR3 runs from the conserved cysteine through the conserved F or W. The order of the fields is CDR3 DNA, CDR3 protein, J gene, V gene, D gene, clone size. D genes are given only for firm matches. Size is stated for part of the rows, as once, few or many counts, or as a class when the clone is expanded.

TGTGCCAGCAGTTCCTCATCAATCGGTCCTCTGCATGGCTACACCTTC | CASSSSSIGPLHGYTF | TRBJ1-2 | TRBV27 | - | -
TGTGCCTGGAGTGAAGAGGGGCCCCAGCATTTT | CAWSEEGPQHF | TRBJ1-5 | TRBV30 | - | -
TGTGCCAGCAGCTTCAGACGATCCACCGGGGAGCTGTTTTTT | CASSFRRSTGELFF | TRBJ2-2 | TRBV27 | - | -
TGTGCCAGCAGTTCACCCGGGACACGGGCCTACAATGAGCAGTTCTTC | CASSSPGTRAYNEQFF | TRBJ2-1 | TRBV27 | - | -
TGTGCCAGTAGGATAACCGGGACAGCAAACTCTGGAAACACCATATATTTT | CASRITGTANSGNTIYF | TRBJ1-3 | TRBV19 | TRBD1 | -
TGTGCCAGCTATACCCCGGGACAGGGATTCGAGCAGTACTTC | CASYTPGQGFEQYF | TRBJ2-7 | TRBV2 | TRBD1 | -
TGTGCCAGCAGCCCCCAGGGACAGGGCTATGGCTACACCTTC | CASSPQGQGYGYTF | TRBJ1-2 | TRBV7-9 | TRBD1 | few
TGTGCCAGCAGCCTTTACTATAGCAATCAGCCCCAGCATTTT | CASSLYYSNQPQHF | TRBJ1-5 | TRBV2 | - | -
TGTGCCAGCAGTGAATATGGACAGGGCTTGGCCAACGTCCTGACTTTC | CASSEYGQGLANVLTF | TRBJ2-6 | TRBV25-1 | TRBD1 | -
TGTGCCAGCAGTGACCAGGCTAATAATTCACCCCTCCACTTT | CASSDQANNSPLHF | TRBJ1-6 | TRBV2 | - | -
TGTGCCAGCAGCTGGGACGGGGGTAATGAAAAACTGTTTTTT | CASSWDGGNEKLFF | TRBJ1-4 | TRBV6-1 | - | -
TGTGCCAGCAGCTTAGACAGGGGTGAAGCTTTCTTT | CASSLDRGEAFF | TRBJ1-1 | TRBV11-3 | - | -
TGTGCCAGCAGGCGTACTAGCACAGATACGCAGTATTTT | CASRRTSTDTQYF | TRBJ2-3 | TRBV6-1 | - | once
TGTGCCAGCAGTGAAACAGGGGCTAGGAAAAACATTCAGTACTTC | CASSETGARKNIQYF | TRBJ2-4 | TRBV6-1 | TRBD1 | once
TGTGCCAGTAGTATAGCGGGAGGGGTGAACACTGAAGCTTTCTTT | CASSIAGGVNTEAFF | TRBJ1-1 | TRBV19 | - | -
TGTGCCTGGAGTGTACTGGGGGACGGGGACCATACGCAGTATTTT | CAWSVLGDGDHTQYF | TRBJ2-3 | TRBV30 | - | -
TGTGCCAGCAGTGAATACAGCGGGGGGATTCTTAGCACAGATACGCAGTATTTT | CASSEYSGGILSTDTQYF | TRBJ2-3 | TRBV2 | TRBD2 | -
TGTGCCAGCCACTTACTGACGGGGGCCGGCTACACCTTC | CASHLLTGAGYTF | TRBJ1-2 | TRBV6-1 | - | -
TGTGCCAGTAGCCCTTCCGGGGGGCTGGGAAACACCATATATTTT | CASSPSGGLGNTIYF | TRBJ1-3 | TRBV19 | - | few
TGTGCCAGCAGTGGCCGGACAGGGATTGGTATGGGTCAGCCCCAGCATTTT | CASSGRTGIGMGQPQHF | TRBJ1-5 | TRBV25-1 | TRBD1 | once
TGCGCCAGCAGCGGGGGACAGACTAGCACAGATACGCAGTATTTT | CASSGGQTSTDTQYF | TRBJ2-3 | TRBV7-9 | - | -
TGTGCCACCAGCAGAGACTCCCCTAGGGTGCCCAAAAACATTCAGTACTTC | CATSRDSPRVPKNIQYF | TRBJ2-4 | TRBV15 | - | -
TGTGCCAGCAGCATAAACAGCAATCAGCCCCAGCATTTT | CASSINSNQPQHF | TRBJ1-5 | TRBV7-6 | - | -
TGTGCCAGCAGTCGAACAAACACTGAAGCTTTCTTT | CASSRTNTEAFF | TRBJ1-1 | TRBV2 | - | -
TGTGCCAGCTCACCACGCGCGGGGACGACGGTTTACACAGATACGCAGTATTTT | CASSPRAGTTVYTDTQYF | TRBJ2-3 | TRBV18 | - | -
TGTGCCAGTAGGCCTCAGTCCACTGAAGCTTTCTTT | CASRPQSTEAFF | TRBJ1-1 | TRBV19 | - | -
TGTGCCAGCAGTGAATTGGGAAACACTGAAGCTTTCTTT | CASSELGNTEAFF | TRBJ1-1 | TRBV25-1 | - | -
TGTGCCAGCAGTAACGGACAGCTCTATGGCTACACCTTC | CASSNGQLYGYTF | TRBJ1-2 | TRBV6-1 | - | -
TGTGCCGGCTCATCCAGGGTTGGGACTGAAGCTTTCTTT | CAGSSRVGTEAFF | TRBJ1-1 | TRBV19 | - | once
TGCAGTGCTAGGAGACAGGACTACGAGCAGTACTTC | CSARRQDYEQYF | TRBJ2-7 | TRBV20-1 | - | few
TGTGCCATCAAAAACCCGGGACTAGCGGGCCCCTCGGGGGGCACCGGGGAGCTGTTTTTT | CAIKNPGLAGPSGGTGELFF | TRBJ2-2 | TRBV10-3 | TRBD2 | -
TGTGCCAGCAGCCTAAATGTAGGAAGGGGCACAGGGCATGGCTACACCTTC | CASSLNVGRGTGHGYTF | TRBJ1-2 | TRBV9 | - | -
TGTGCCACTCATCAGGTCTCTGGAAACACCATATATTTT | CATHQVSGNTIYF | TRBJ1-3 | TRBV7-9 | - | -
TGTGCCAGCAGTTTCCCAGAGCCCAATAGCAATCAGCCCCAGCATTTT | CASSFPEPNSNQPQHF | TRBJ1-5 | TRBV6-5 | - | -
TGTGCCAGTAGTATCGGCGAGGGGTCGGCTTTCTTT | CASSIGEGSAFF | TRBJ1-1 | TRBV19 | - | -
TGTGCCAGCAGTCACGGGGGGGCCTTAGATACGCAGTATTTT | CASSHGGALDTQYF | TRBJ2-3 | TRBV11-3 | TRBD2 | few
TGTGCCACCAGTGCAAAGGGCGTGCCCACAGATACGCAGTATTTT | CATSAKGVPTDTQYF | TRBJ2-3 | TRBV24-1 | - | few
TGTGCCAGCAGCCGGATAGCGGGGGGGTGGGAAGAGACCCAGTACTTC | CASSRIAGGWEETQYF | TRBJ2-5 | TRBV6-1 | TRBD2 | -
TGTGCCAGCAGTGAAGTCACAGGGGTTGGCTACACCTTC | CASSEVTGVGYTF | TRBJ1-2 | TRBV6-1 | TRBD1 | -